Here is one TCR beta chain with its context. PCR primers comprised 60 Vbeta and 13 Jbeta primers. TCRdb's copy holds only in-frame clones and misses some; the assay was immunoSEQ multiplex PCR. This sample yields some 140,000 clones, of which approximately 84% are seen a single time; approximately 1.6% belongs to the top ten. These data come from a study of cytomegalovirus exposure and HLA in healthy donors. Germline CDR1 MGHRA, CDR2 YSYEKL. CDR3 length: 15 amino acids. The V gene end was trimmed by 4 bases and the J gene end by 5 bases; junction bases not matched to a gene: 9. What was sequenced was PBMCs. The V and J genes are TRBV4-1 and TRBJ2-7; the match to TRBD1 covers 9 bases. The sequence was collected from a young woman in good health and CMV-seronegative. CDR3 protein: CASSPGTGSDNEQYF. The CDR3 nucleotides are TGCGCCAGCAGCCCGGGGACAGGGAGTGATAACGAGCAGTACTTC.